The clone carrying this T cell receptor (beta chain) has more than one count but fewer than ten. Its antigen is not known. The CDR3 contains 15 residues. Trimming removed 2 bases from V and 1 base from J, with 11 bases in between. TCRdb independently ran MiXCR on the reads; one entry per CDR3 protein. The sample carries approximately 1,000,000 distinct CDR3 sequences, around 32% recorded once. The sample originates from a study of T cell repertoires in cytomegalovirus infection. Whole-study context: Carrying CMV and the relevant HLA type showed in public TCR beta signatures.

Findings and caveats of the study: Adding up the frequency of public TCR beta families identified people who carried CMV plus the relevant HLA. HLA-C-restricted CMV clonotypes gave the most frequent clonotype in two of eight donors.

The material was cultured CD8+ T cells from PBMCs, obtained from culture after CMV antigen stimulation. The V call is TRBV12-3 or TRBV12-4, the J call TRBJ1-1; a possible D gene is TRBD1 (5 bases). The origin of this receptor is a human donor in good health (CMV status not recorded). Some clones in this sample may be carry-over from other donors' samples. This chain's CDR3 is CASSLPGFPNTEAFF. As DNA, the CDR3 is TGTGCCAGCAGTTTACCAGGGTTCCCGAACACTGAAGCTTTCTTT.